The rows below give T cell receptor beta chains drawn from one sample of a study of neurological immune-mediated disorders. TCRdb processed the 5' RACE reads anew with MiXCR; each CDR3 protein has one entry. The sample contains some 83,000 distinct CDR3 sequences, just over 2.5% of which appear only once. Sequenced material: PBMCs. The receptors shown here come from a woman aged 30 to 39 with multiple sclerosis. Both conserved end residues are part of each CDR3. The D gene is left open where the match is weak. Rows give clone size only sometimes, using once, few, many, or a class for an expanded clone.

d_call clone_size j_call v_call cdr3_aa cdr3_nt
TRBD1 many TRBJ1-2 TRBV20-1 CSAPSDRTRVYGYTF TGCAGTGCTCCCTCGGACAGGACCCGTGTCTATGGCTACACCTTC
- many TRBJ1-5 TRBV7-2 CASSEPTGPQHF TGTGCCAGCAGCGAACCCACCGGGCCCCAGCATTTT
- many TRBJ2-5 TRBV6-5 CASSQKLVEETQYF TGTGCCAGCAGCCAGAAACTAGTCGAAGAGACCCAGTACTTC
TRBD1 many TRBJ1-1 TRBV20-1 CSASPGTGAEGTEAFF TGCAGTGCTAGCCCCGGGACAGGGGCTGAAGGCACTGAAGCTTTCTTT
TRBD2 many TRBJ2-1 TRBV10-3 CAISEPTSGSKNEQFF TGTGCCATCAGTGAGCCCACTAGCGGGAGTAAGAATGAGCAGTTCTTC
- many TRBJ2-3 TRBV20-1 CSARDRGGTDTQYF TGCAGTGCTAGAGATCGCGGCGGAACAGATACGCAGTATTTT
- many TRBJ2-1 TRBV7-2 CASSLVGSNEQFF TGTGCCAGCAGCTTAGTAGGGAGCAATGAGCAGTTCTTC
- many TRBJ1-2 TRBV5-1 CASSLDRKTYGYTF TGCGCCAGCAGCTTGGACAGGAAGACTTATGGCTACACCTTC
TRBD2 many TRBJ2-2 TRBV4-3 CASSQWPSGGAGELFF TGCGCCAGCAGCCAATGGCCTAGCGGGGGAGCCGGGGAGCTGTTTTTT
- many TRBJ1-5 TRBV27 CASSLRGVGQPQHF TGTGCCAGCAGTTTACGGGGGGTCGGTCAGCCCCAGCATTTT
TRBD2 medium-sized TRBJ2-3 TRBV20-1 CSALGTSGNTDTQYF TGCAGTGCTCTCGGGACTAGCGGGAACACAGATACGCAGTATTTT
- many TRBJ2-3 TRBV4-2 CASSQEGGYTDTQYF TGTGCCAGCAGCCAGGAAGGGGGGTACACAGATACGCAGTATTTT
- many TRBJ1-1 TRBV7-2 CASKRDLNTEAFF TGTGCCAGCAAACGGGACTTGAACACTGAAGCTTTCTTT
TRBD1 many TRBJ2-5 TRBV20-1 CSARRTGETQYF TGCAGTGCTAGGAGGACAGGAGAGACCCAGTACTTC
TRBD1 many TRBJ2-2 TRBV7-3 CASSSGQGHGELFF TGTGCCAGCAGCTCGGGACAGGGGCACGGGGAGCTGTTTTTT
- many TRBJ1-6 TRBV27 CASGSPLHF TGTGCCAGTGGCTCACCCCTCCACTTT
- many TRBJ2-1 TRBV7-9 CASSFMDSVYVKQFF TGTGCCAGCAGCTTCATGGACTCCGTTTATGTGAAGCAGTTCTTC
- many TRBJ1-5 TRBV7-2 CASSSQGLGNQPQHF TGTGCCAGCAGCTCGCAGGGACTTGGCAATCAGCCCCAGCATTTT
- many TRBJ2-3 TRBV20-1 CSLTRSVARVDTQYF TGCAGCCTCACCCGGAGTGTAGCCCGAGTAGATACGCAGTATTTT
- many TRBJ1-5 TRBV19 CASTQTTINSNQPQHF TGTGCCAGCACACAAACCACAATCAATAGCAATCAGCCCCAGCATTTT
TRBD2 many TRBJ2-1 TRBV12-3/TRBV12-4 CASSSPGGVNEQFF TGTGCCAGCAGTTCCCCCGGGGGGGTCAATGAGCAGTTCTTC
- many TRBJ2-7 TRBV6-6 CASSYVAVGDEQYF TGTGCCAGCAGTTACGTGGCAGTCGGAGACGAGCAGTACTTC
- many TRBJ2-3 TRBV6-2/TRBV6-3 CASSYSSSGTDTQYF TGTGCCAGCAGTTACTCGTCTAGCGGCACAGATACGCAGTATTTT
- - TRBJ1-4 TRBV15 CATSLSLNNEKLFF TGTGCCACCAGCCTCAGTTTGAATAATGAAAAACTGTTTTTT
- many TRBJ2-3 TRBV5-1 CASSLRLASTDTQYF TGCGCCAGCAGCTTAAGGCTAGCGAGTACAGATACGCAGTATTTT
- many TRBJ2-1 TRBV6-5 CASRSGRGEQFF TGTGCCAGCCGCAGTGGGCGGGGTGAGCAGTTCTTC
- many TRBJ2-2 TRBV12-3/TRBV12-4 CASKGVVGNTGELFF TGTGCCAGCAAAGGGGTGGTGGGAAACACCGGGGAGCTGTTTTTT
- few TRBJ2-3 TRBV10-3 CAISDSSTDTQYF TGTGCCATCAGTGATTCGTCCACAGATACGCAGTATTTT
TRBD2 many TRBJ2-2 TRBV19 CASSLQAGAGRGGELFF TGTGCCAGTAGTCTTCAAGCGGGAGCCGGCCGGGGCGGGGAGCTGTTTTTT
TRBD1 many TRBJ1-2 TRBV19 CASSFRTGGPYGYTF TGTGCCAGTAGTTTTCGGACAGGGGGCCCCTATGGCTACACCTTC
- - TRBJ1-1 TRBV11-3 CASSLVSGTTEAFF TGTGCCAGCAGCTTAGTATCGGGTACCACTGAAGCTTTCTTT
TRBD2 many TRBJ2-1 TRBV14 CASSHPRREGLMNNEQFF TGTGCCAGCAGCCACCCTAGGCGGGAGGGCCTCATGAACAATGAGCAGTTCTTC
TRBD1 many TRBJ2-7 TRBV5-1 CASSMGQSLKSYEQYF TGCGCCAGCAGCATGGGACAGTCGCTTAAGTCCTACGAGCAGTACTTC
- many TRBJ1-4 TRBV12-3/TRBV12-4 CASRAGEVEKLFF TGTGCCAGCAGGGCCGGGGAAGTGGAAAAACTGTTTTTT
- many TRBJ2-7 TRBV25-1 CASSEHARGGYSEQYF TGTGCCAGCAGTGAACACGCCAGGGGAGGCTATAGCGAGCAGTACTTC
- many TRBJ2-3 TRBV28 CASSPRDTQYF TGTGCCAGCAGTCCGCGAGATACGCAGTATTTT
- many TRBJ2-1 TRBV5-1 CASRTLAYNEQFF TGCGCCAGCAGAACCCTAGCCTACAATGAGCAGTTCTTC
- many TRBJ2-5 TRBV6-5 CASSYSIYAPTVQETQYF TGTGCCAGCAGTTACTCGATTTATGCCCCAACCGTCCAAGAGACCCAGTACTTC
TRBD2 many TRBJ2-3 TRBV14 CASSSGLAGAFFTDTQYF TGTGCCAGCAGCTCCGGACTAGCGGGAGCGTTTTTCACAGATACGCAGTATTTT
- many TRBJ2-7 TRBV5-1 CASSSGRTLMSSYEQYF TGCGCCAGCAGCTCGGGCCGGACGCTAATGAGCTCCTACGAGCAGTACTTC
TRBD2 many TRBJ2-3 TRBV7-2 CASSLRGLVPTDTQYF TGTGCCAGCAGCTTAAGGGGACTAGTCCCGACAGATACGCAGTATTTT
TRBD1 many TRBJ2-7 TRBV9 CASSVEGASYEQYF TGTGCCAGCAGCGTAGAGGGGGCTTCTTACGAGCAGTACTTC
- many TRBJ2-1 TRBV20-1 CRVRTSGEQFF TGCAGAGTTAGAACTAGTGGTGAGCAGTTCTTC
- many TRBJ2-7 TRBV15 CATSRRTTPSYEQYF TGTGCCACCAGTAGAAGGACTACTCCTTCCTACGAGCAGTACTTC
TRBD1 many TRBJ2-1 TRBV12-3/TRBV12-4 CASSWDRDGNEQFF TGTGCCAGCAGTTGGGACAGGGATGGGAATGAGCAGTTCTTC
- many TRBJ2-7 TRBV10-3 CAISDSGTYEQYF TGTGCCATCAGTGACTCAGGGACCTACGAGCAGTACTTC
- many TRBJ2-7 TRBV20-1 CSASRDSNSRGYEQYF TGCAGTGCTTCTCGGGACTCAAACTCCCGAGGTTACGAGCAGTACTTC
- many TRBJ1-2 TRBV25-1 CASRNEVGYTF TGTGCCAGCAGAAACGAGGTTGGCTACACCTTC
- few TRBJ2-1 TRBV20-1 CSAATQTVTSYNEQFF TGCAGTGCTGCCACCCAAACGGTAACATCCTACAATGAGCAGTTCTTC
- many TRBJ2-7 TRBV20-1 CSASGGYLPSYEQYF TGCAGTGCTAGCGGTGGCTACCTTCCCTCCTACGAGCAGTACTTC
- many TRBJ1-5 TRBV20-1 CSAREVGGQPQHF TGCAGTGCTAGAGAGGTGGGGGGTCAGCCCCAGCATTTT
- many TRBJ2-5 TRBV6-6 CASSPRGTRGTQYF TGTGCCAGCAGTCCCCGGGGGACCCGGGGCACCCAGTACTTC
TRBD2 many TRBJ2-3 TRBV11-2 CASSLIAGVRDTQYF TGTGCCAGCAGCTTAATTGCGGGAGTGAGAGATACGCAGTATTTT
- many TRBJ2-7 TRBV20-1 CSARDKGGPSGTYEQYF TGCAGTGCTAGAGATAAGGGGGGGCCTAGCGGAACCTACGAGCAGTACTTC
TRBD2 many TRBJ2-1 TRBV20-1 CSARDSGREGYNEQFF TGCAGTGCTAGAGATAGCGGGAGGGAAGGATACAATGAGCAGTTCTTC
- many TRBJ1-3 TRBV27 CASTAGAGNTIYF TGTGCCAGCACCGCGGGGGCGGGAAACACCATATATTTT
TRBD1 many TRBJ2-7 TRBV5-1 CASSSGQGRTEQYF TGCGCCAGCAGCTCGGGACAGGGTCGGACGGAGCAGTACTTC